This T cell receptor beta chain comes out of a study of T cells after yellow fever vaccination. TCRdb called the 5' RACE reads again in MiXCR, with one record for every CDR3 protein. The sample has a few hundred thousand distinct CDR3 sequences, approximately 12% seen once. Germline lookup yields CDR1 PRHDT and CDR2 FYEKMQ (reference sequence). V lost 4 bases, J lost 3 bases, and 5 bases stayed unmatched. The CDR3 runs 16 residues. In its sample, this clonotype was seen a few times. Its antigen is currently unknown. Study outcomes and limitations: Boosting was followed by the reappearance of most primary-vaccination clones (roughly 96% CD4, 88% CD8). High-abundance clonotypes from the bulk population could contaminate FACS-sorted repertoires.

This sample comprised CD4+ T cells sorted from PBMCs, obtained 45 days after the yellow fever booster vaccination. The rearrangement uses TRBV13 and TRBJ2-2, with TRBD2 identical over 10 bases. This TCR derives from a young man who received the YFV17D yellow fever vaccine. CDR3 in amino acids: CASSSVAGGYTGELFF. The CDR3 region has the DNA TGTGCCAGCAGCTCAGTAGCGGGGGGCTACACCGGGGAGCTGTTTTTT.